This TCR beta chain appears in the sequencing data of a study of blood T cell repertoires in COVID-19 (dated by TCRdb to the early 2020s). In the study overall: Samples from collaborators originated in the United States, Italy and Spain and spanned both the acute and convalescent phases of COVID-19. The material from the prospective study consisted of cDNA or gDNA derived from T cells, B-cell-depleted T cells, or PBMCs. Deeply sampled blood TCRbeta repertoires from subjects exposed to, actively infected with, or recovered from COVID-19 were included in the dataset. The repertoires were released in a freely available public database intended as a resource for research on the immune response to SARS-CoV-2. Samples came from the ongoing ImmuneRACE study (first 160 participants) plus 1,254 subjects from 6 global collaborators. A de-identified subject ID, COVID-19 status, age in years and sex were almost always included in the sample metadata. Where available, HLA class I and class II types were taken from metadata supplied by the sample provider and were not determined by assay-based typing.

V is pared back by 5 bases and J by 0 bases, with 14 bases lying between the germline termini. The CDR3 contains 16 residues, cysteine and phenylalanine counted. Only the CDR3 DNA stays, 48 bases, in frame from base 1. The germline V gene supplies CDR1 SGHVS and CDR2 FNYEAQ. Concerning this clone itself: There is no known antigen for this receptor. No base quality information exists; no much larger clone differs at one position.

TCRbeta CDR3 regions were amplified from genomic DNA using the immunoSEQ Assay, a bias-controlled multiplex PCR. As for the authors' bioinformatics: Within the assay, amplification of reference gene primers was used to estimate how many nucleated cells each sample contained. To quantify the absolute abundance of each unique TCRbeta CDR3 rearrangement, sequence reads were collapsed and filtered. Productive Simpson clonality was computed per sample as the square root of Simpson's diversity index over productive rearrangements. As stored in TCRdb, this immuneACCESS dataset retains in-frame rearrangements with V and J assigned. A fraction of the clones does not appear; measured against another copy, unresolved V genes explain less than half of the discrepancy, and the remainder lacks a known reason. V and J calls and clone size are copied from that table; D and trimming were computed from the DNA. The sample records 230,000 or so clones, over 75% of which are singletons. The ten largest clones represent roughly 2% of the sample.

General study outcomes and caveats: How much clinical and demographic metadata was included differed by source and by participant, and the metadata was provided uncurated.

Each collaborating institution followed its own protocols to collect whole blood in K2EDTA tubes. For TCRbeta analysis, collaborator samples were shipped as frozen whole blood, as isolated PBMCs, or as DNA extracted from either sample type. The chain is assembled from TRBV7-6 and TRBJ1-3, with TRBD1 perhaps the D gene, on 5 matching bases. Sequences were obtained from peripheral blood. The sequence derives from a man aged 40-49 years with active or convalescent COVID-19. The DNA sequence is as follows: TGTGCCAGCAGCGACCCGACAGACGACTCTGGAAACACCATATATTTT. This translates into CASSDPTDDSGNTIYF.